Below, 31 T cell receptor beta chains from the same sample are listed, as sequenced in a study of OX40 agonist ivuxolimab in advanced cancers. Data came from immunoSEQ multiplex PCR; TCRdb stores just in-frame clones and leaves some out. The sample has 35,000 to 50,000 clones; about nine tenths are singletons. Source: CD4+ or CD8+ T cells sorted from blood, taken in a trial of the OX40 agonist ivuxolimab. These receptors were obtained from an adult with an advanced solid tumor such as melanoma, head and neck, liver or kidney cancer.

The chain employs TRBV6-5 and TRBJ1-5; TRBD1 might be the D (5 bases). Germline-derived CDR1 and CDR2 are MNHEY and SVGAGI. The CDR3 totals 14 residues. V lost 4 bases, J lost 5 bases, and 12 bases lay in between. The CDR3 is CASSFDSPYQPQHF. CDR3 bases: TGTGCCAGCAGTTTCGACAGCCCCTATCAGCCCCAGCATTTT.

This clone is a singleton in its sample. The chain combines TRBV6-5 with TRBJ2-5; 8 positions agree with TRBD2. The CDR3 has 14 amino acids. With V trimmed by 6 bases and J by 5 bases, 8 bases remained unmatched. The germline CDR1 and CDR2 sequences are MNHEY and SVGAGI. CDR3 sequence reads: CASSPGTSWETQYF. The DNA of the CDR3 is TGTGCCAGCAGCCCAGGGACTAGTTGGGAGACCCAGTACTTC.

This clone is labeled medium-sized (0.01 to 0.1%). The genes are TRBV6-5 and TRBJ2-7; 9 nucleotides line up with TRBD1. This CDR3 region has 14 residues. V lost 3 bases to trimming and J lost 5 bases; unmatched junction nucleotides: 5. Looked up from germline, CDR1 is MNHEY and CDR2 is SVGAGI. The CDR3: CASSYGQGSHEQYF. The CDR3 DNA reads as TGTGCCAGCAGTTATGGACAGGGGTCCCACGAGCAGTACTTC.

The DNA of the CDR3 is TGCAGCGTTGTAGGGCAGGGAGAATATGGCTACACCTTC. Translated, it gives CSVVGQGEYGYTF. The chain links TRBV29-1 to TRBJ1-2; tentatively, D is TRBD1 (5 bases). Germline loops: CDR1 SQVTM, CDR2 ANQGSEA. Trimming shortened V by 4 bases and J by 5 bases, and 14 bases separated the two germline ends. The CDR3 length is 13 residues.

The chain has TRBV19 and TRBJ1-2, with D perhaps TRBD1 (6 bases). The CDR3 totals 14 residues. The V end lost 6 bases, the J end lost 1 base, and 12 bases lay between the germline ends. Germline V CDR1 and CDR2: LNHDA, SQIVND (reference sequence). This CDR3 reads CASSKDSSNYGYTF. For the CDR3, the DNA is TGTGCCAGTAGCAAGGACAGCAGTAACTATGGCTACACCTTC.

The chain uses TRBV10-3 and TRBJ1-3, with a possible D match to TRBD1 (5 bases). Between the trimmed V and J ends, which lost 10 bases and 3 bases, there was a span of 10 bases. The CDR3 extends over 12 amino acids. CDR1 is ENHRY and CDR2 is SYGVKD in the germline V gene. As DNA, the CDR3 is TGTGCCAGCACGGGGGGTGGAAACACCATATATTTT. The encoded protein is CASTGGGNTIYF.

The V gene is TRBV5-6, the J gene TRBJ2-1; D ambiguous. CDR3 length: 14 residues. V lost 4 bases and J lost 3, with 11 bases in between. Germline values: CDR1 SGHDT, CDR2 YYEEEE. CDR3 bases: TGTGCCAGCAGCAAGGGTTTCGGCTACAATGAGCAGTTCTTC. Encoded protein: CASSKGFGYNEQFF. Together with reference TRBV5-6 and TRBJ2-1, the CDR3 gives the full variable domain: DAGVTQSPTHLIKTRGQQVTLRCSPKSGHDTVSWYQQALGQGPQFIFQYYEEEERQRGNFPDRFSGHQFPNYSSELNVNALLLGDSALYLCASSKGFGYNEQFFGPGTRLTVL.

The CDR3 here is CASSPLTGGTEAFF. The CDR3 nucleotides are TGTGCCAGCAGCCCTCTGACAGGGGGCACTGAAGCTTTCTTT. This chain connects TRBV27 to TRBJ1-1; TRBD1 aligns across 9 bases. The germline gives CDR1 MNHEY, CDR2 SMNVEV (reference sequence). The CDR3 contains 14 residues. V dropped 6 bases and J dropped 4; count of bases not matched to a gene: 6.

This clone was seen a few times. The rearrangement joins TRBV6-5 to TRBJ1-4; D not resolved. The V and J ends lost 5 bases and 4 bases respectively, with 11 bases between them. This CDR3 has 14 amino acids. Germline V lookup: CDR1 MNHEY, CDR2 SVGAGI. In DNA, the CDR3 is TGTGCCAGCAGTCCGGACGGAGATAATGAAAAACTGTTTTTT. It codes for CASSPDGDNEKLFF.

This chain uses TRBV23-1 with TRBJ1-1; possible D gene TRBD1, 5 bases. TRBV23-1 is an ORF, with its function uncertain. The germline V and J ends were trimmed by 2 bases and 1 base, with 5 bases remaining between them. The CDR3 contains 13 residues. The CDR3 DNA is TGCGCCAGCAGTCAAGGGGGGAACACTGAAGCTTTCTTT. This translates into CASSQGGNTEAFF.

This clone was seen only a few times. This rearrangement joins TRBV7-9 to TRBJ1-5; 10 nucleotides line up with TRBD1. This CDR3 is built from 18 residues. With 5 bases clipped from V and 2 bases from J, the junction kept 12 bases outside the gene matches. CDR1 is SEHNR, CDR2 FQNEAQ, per germline (reference sequence). The CDR3 region is CASSKGTGEVFGNQPQHF. The CDR3 region has the DNA TGTGCCAGCAGCAAAGGGACAGGGGAGGTTTTCGGCAATCAGCCCCAGCATTTT. The full variable domain, in which reference TRBV7-9 and TRBJ1-5 provide the parts outside the CDR3, is DTGVSQNPRHKITKRGQNVTFRCDPISEHNRLYWYRQTLGQGPEFLTYFQNEAQLEKSRLLSDRFSAERPKGSFSTLEIQRTEQGDSAMYLCASSKGTGEVFGNQPQHFGDGTRLSIL.

V gene TRBV28 combines with J gene TRBJ1-1, with 8 bases that match TRBD1. V dropped 3 bases and J dropped 5; count of bases not matched to a gene: 11. Germline V gene sequence: CDR1 MDHEN, CDR2 SYDVKM. The length of the CDR3 is 16 residues. CDR3 DNA: TGTGCCAGCAGTTTTCTGACAGGGGAGCAGGAAACTGAAGCTTTCTTT. Translation gives CASSFLTGEQETEAFF.

The J gene is TRBJ2-5, the V gene TRBV7-9; 7 nucleotides align to TRBD1. CDR1 is SEHNR, CDR2 FQNEAQ, per germline (reference sequence). The CDR3 has 15 residues. Trimming took 5 bases from V and 3 from J; bases not matched to a gene: 9. The CDR3 sequence: CASSRPLDRKETQYF. DNA of the CDR3: TGTGCCAGCAGCCGACCTTTGGACAGGAAAGAGACCCAGTACTTC.

This clone was counted a single time. The chain recombines TRBV9 with TRBJ2-3; D uncertain. Germline CDR1 reads SGDLS; CDR2 reads YYNGEE. V shed 0 bases and J shed 2 bases, with 10 bases lying between them. This CDR3 has 15 amino acids. CDR3 nucleotide sequence: TGTGCCAGCAGCGTAGAATCGGTCCACACAGATACGCAGTATTTT. Translation gives CASSVESVHTDTQYF.

The rearrangement joins TRBV28 to TRBJ2-2; 12 positions agree with TRBD2. Losses at the gene ends were 3 bases for V and 4 bases for J; bases not matched to a gene: 6. CDR1 and CDR2 (germline): MDHEN, SYDVKM. This CDR3 has 17 residues. This CDR3 is CASSLLAGGPGTGELFF. The CDR3 DNA follows: TGTGCCAGCAGTTTGCTAGCGGGGGGGCCGGGCACCGGGGAGCTGTTTTTT.

The chain carries TRBV15 and TRBJ1-4, with a possible D match to TRBD1 (6 bases). CDR1 is LNHNV, CDR2 YYDKDF, per germline (reference sequence). The length of the CDR3 is 16 residues. V was pared by 0 bases and J by 5 bases, with 13 bases between. The CDR3 region is CATSREPQGRNEKLFF. The DNA for the CDR3 is TGTGCCACCAGCAGAGAGCCACAGGGTCGGAATGAAAAACTGTTTTTT.

This clone has just a few counts. This chain joins TRBV19 and TRBJ1-1; TRBD1 aligns across 9 bases. From germline, CDR1 is LNHDA and CDR2 SQIVND (reference sequence). The CDR3 extends over 15 amino acids. The V and J ends lost 5 bases and 3 bases, in that order; junction bases with no gene match: 7. CDR3 DNA: TGTGCCAGTAGTCCACAGGGGGCCTTGTACACTGAAGCTTTCTTT. Translated: CASSPQGALYTEAFF.

This chain links TRBV18 with TRBJ2-2, with 8 positions matching TRBD1. Trimming took 5 bases from V and 0 from J; bases not matched to a gene: 8. CDR1 and CDR2 (germline): KGHSH, LQKENI. This CDR3 is 17 amino acids long. CDR3 amino acids: CASSVNRGFANTGELFF. CDR3 DNA sequence: TGTGCCAGCTCAGTGAACAGGGGGTTCGCGAACACCGGGGAGCTGTTTTTT.

The chain joins TRBV13 to TRBJ2-7, with TRBD1 as a possible D gene (6 bases). The germline V gene encodes CDR1 PRHDT and CDR2 FYEKMQ (reference sequence). The CDR3 length is 16 residues. V lost 6 bases and J lost 0, with 18 bases in between. The CDR3 DNA reads TGTGCCAGCAGTAATCCTAGTGGGGGCCGCTCCTACGAGCAGTACTTC. This gives the protein CASSNPSGGRSYEQYF.

V gene TRBV5-8 combines with J gene TRBJ2-1; 8 nucleotides align to TRBD2. In germline, CDR1 is SGHTS, CDR2 YDEGEE. The ends lost 6 bases at V and 4 bases at J; junction bases unmatched: 15. The length of the CDR3 is 17 residues. The CDR3 region is CASIKERGRGGYNEQFF. In DNA form, the CDR3 reads TGTGCCAGCATCAAGGAAAGGGGCCGCGGGGGGTACAATGAGCAGTTCTTC.

V usage is TRBV6-6 and J usage is TRBJ2-2; D is perhaps TRBD2 (5 bases). This CDR3 spans 16 amino acids. Trimming pared 5 bases from V and 0 bases from J, leaving 13 bases between. CDR1 is MNHNY, CDR2 SVGAGI, per germline (reference sequence). CDR3 DNA sequence: TGTGCCAGCAGTCCCCTCAGCGGCGCGAACACCGGGGAGCTGTTTTTT. This sequence encodes CASSPLSGANTGELFF.

The rearrangement links TRBV9 to TRBJ1-2; no clear D gene. From germline, CDR1 is SGDLS and CDR2 YYNGEE. This CDR3 comprises 11 residues. Trimming took off 3 bases at V and 5 bases at J, with 5 bases between the two ends. CDR3 coding DNA: TGTGCCAGCAGCGGATTGTATGGCTACACCTTC. Its translation: CASSGLYGYTF.

In this sample, this clone turned up many times. J is TRBJ2-1 and V is TRBV9, with 9 bases fitting TRBD1. CDR3 length: 16 residues. Germline V CDR1 and CDR2: SGDLS, YYNGEE. V lost 7 bases, J lost 2 bases, and 10 bases stayed unmatched. The CDR3 is CASGDPGTGPYNEQFF. CDR3 bases: TGTGCCAGCGGGGACCCCGGGACAGGGCCCTACAATGAGCAGTTCTTC.

V and J are TRBV21-1 and TRBJ1-5; the D call of TRBD1 is as the table states it, not checked on the DNA. TRBV21-1 is designated a pseudogene. The CDR3 has 17 residues. CDR3 protein: CATSPTGGGGTHQPQHF. The CDR3 region has the DNA TGTGCCACCTCCCCAACAGGGGGCGGGGGAACCCATCAGCCCCAGCATTTT.

The chain combines TRBV19 with TRBJ2-3; tentatively, D is TRBD2 (5 bases). Germline values: CDR1 LNHDA, CDR2 SQIVND (reference sequence). The CDR3 has 13 amino acids. The germline V and J ends were trimmed by 10 bases and 4 bases, with 15 bases remaining between them. The CDR3 here is CATSNPEADTQYF. CDR3 coding DNA: TGTGCCACTTCTAACCCGGAGGCAGATACGCAGTATTTT.

This chain connects TRBV5-1 to TRBJ1-4, with D uncertain. This CDR3 has 15 amino acids. Trimming removed 3 bases from V and 3 bases from J, with 12 bases in between. Germline V gene data show CDR1 as SGHRS and CDR2 as YFSETQ. CDR3 DNA sequence: TGCGCCAGCAGCTGGAATCCAGCCTCTAATGAAAAACTGTTTTTT. Translating gives CASSWNPASNEKLFF.

In regard to this clone: The conserved final phenylalanine or tryptophan is absent from the CDR3, which likely points to a read error. The chain joins TRBV6-4 to TRBJ1-6; D ambiguous. Trimming shortened V by 1 base and J by 1 base, and 11 bases separated the two germline ends. This CDR3 is 17 amino acids long. The germline V gene encodes CDR1 MRHNA and CDR2 SNTAGT. The chain's CDR3 is CASSDWSWESYNSPLHL. The CDR3, as DNA: TGTGCCAGCAGTGACTGGTCTTGGGAGTCCTATAATTCACCCCTCCACCTT.

The chain uses TRBV6-1 and TRBJ2-1; D is undetermined. CDR3 size: 14 residues. Germline V gene sequence: CDR1 MNHNS, CDR2 SASEGT. The V end was cut by 4 bases, the J end by 4 bases, with 11 bases between. DNA of the CDR3: TGTGCCAGCAGTGTCGAGGCAGATTACAATGAGCAGTTCTTC. Its translation is CASSVEADYNEQFF.

The chain recombines TRBV4-2 with TRBJ1-5; no clear D gene. This CDR3 is 16 amino acids long. Deletions cut 0 bases from V and 0 bases from J, with 9 bases between. Germline CDR1 LGHNA, CDR2 YNFKEQ. The CDR3 protein is CASSQDHETSNQPQHF. The CDR3 nucleotides are TGTGCCAGCAGCCAAGATCACGAGACTAGCAATCAGCCCCAGCATTTT.

Of note for this clone: The junction shows a germline mismatch at one end, possibly a read error. This chain uses TRBV7-7 with TRBJ1-5; D is undetermined. The CDR3 is made up of 14 amino acids. The germline gives CDR1 SSHAT, CDR2 FNYEAQ (reference sequence). In nucleotides, the CDR3 is TGCGCCAGCAGCCCCCCAGACAGCAATCAGCCCCAGCATTTT. Translating gives CASSPPDSNQPQHF.

The chain is built from TRBV7-3 and TRBJ2-6; D gene ambiguous. The CDR3 totals 13 residues. CDR1 is SGHTA and CDR2 is FQGTGA in the germline V gene. Trimming stripped 5 bases from V and 4 bases from J, with 6 bases between. The CDR3 sequence is CASSPSGANVLTF. The CDR3, as DNA: TGTGCCAGCAGCCCGTCGGGGGCCAACGTCCTGACTTTC.